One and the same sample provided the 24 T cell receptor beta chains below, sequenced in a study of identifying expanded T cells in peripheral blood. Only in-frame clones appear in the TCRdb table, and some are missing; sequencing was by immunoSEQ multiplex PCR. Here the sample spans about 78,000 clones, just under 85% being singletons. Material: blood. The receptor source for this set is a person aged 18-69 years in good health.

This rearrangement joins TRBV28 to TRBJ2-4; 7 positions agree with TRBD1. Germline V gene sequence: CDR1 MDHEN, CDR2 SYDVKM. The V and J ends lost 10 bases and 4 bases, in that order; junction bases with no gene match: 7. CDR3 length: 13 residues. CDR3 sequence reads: CATQRDSKNIQYF. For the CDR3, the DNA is TGTGCCACCCAAAGGGACAGTAAAAACATTCAGTACTTC.

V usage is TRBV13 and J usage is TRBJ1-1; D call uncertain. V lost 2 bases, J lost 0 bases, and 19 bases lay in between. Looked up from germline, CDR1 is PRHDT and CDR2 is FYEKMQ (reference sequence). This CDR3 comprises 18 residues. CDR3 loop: CASSLYNMRPWMNTEAFF. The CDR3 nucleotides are TGTGCCAGCAGCTTATATAACATGAGGCCGTGGATGAACACTGAAGCTTTCTTT.

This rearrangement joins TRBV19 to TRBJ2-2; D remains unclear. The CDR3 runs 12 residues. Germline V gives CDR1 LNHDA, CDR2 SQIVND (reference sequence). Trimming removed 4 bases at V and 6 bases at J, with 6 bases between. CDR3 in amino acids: CASSTVAGELFF. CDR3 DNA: TGTGCCAGTAGTACCGTGGCCGGGGAGCTGTTTTTT.

The CDR3 DNA follows: TGTGCCAGCTCACCACCGCGACAGGGGGTGTTCTACGAGCAGTACTTC. This gives the protein CASSPPRQGVFYEQYF. The V and J genes are TRBV18 and TRBJ2-7, with 9 bases identical to TRBD1. The CDR3 has 16 amino acids. Germline V gene lookup returns CDR1 KGHSH and CDR2 LQKENI. The ends lost 0 bases at V and 3 bases at J; junction bases unmatched: 6.

CDR3 region: CASSLNPEGAKNIQYF. The CDR3 nucleotides read TGTGCCAGCAGCTTGAACCCGGAAGGAGCCAAAAACATTCAGTACTTC. This chain links TRBV5-4 with TRBJ2-4; D is undetermined. Trimming took 1 base from V and 0 from J, leaving 11 bases between them. Germline V gene data show CDR1 as SGHNT and CDR2 as YYREEE (reference sequence). This CDR3 spans 16 amino acids.

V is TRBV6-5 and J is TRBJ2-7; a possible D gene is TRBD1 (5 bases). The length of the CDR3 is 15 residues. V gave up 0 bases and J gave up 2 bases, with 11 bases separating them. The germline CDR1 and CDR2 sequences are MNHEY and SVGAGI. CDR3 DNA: TGTGCCAGCAGTTACTCAACCCAGGGTACCTACGAGCAGTACTTC. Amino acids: CASSYSTQGTYEQYF.

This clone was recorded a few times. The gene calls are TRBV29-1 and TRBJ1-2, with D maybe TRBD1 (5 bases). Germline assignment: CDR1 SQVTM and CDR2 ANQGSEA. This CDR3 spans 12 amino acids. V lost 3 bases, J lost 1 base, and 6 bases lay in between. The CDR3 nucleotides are TGCAGCGTTGAGACAGATAACTATGGCTACACCTTC. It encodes CSVETDNYGYTF.

For the CDR3, the DNA is TGTGCCAGCAGCTTAGTCGGCAGCACAGATACGCAGTATTTT. This sequence encodes CASSLVGSTDTQYF. The chain links TRBV7-9 to TRBJ2-3; no definite D call. The CDR3 extends over 14 amino acids. Trimming took off 1 base at V and 0 bases at J, with 5 bases between the two ends. From germline, CDR1 is SEHNR and CDR2 FQNEAQ (reference sequence).

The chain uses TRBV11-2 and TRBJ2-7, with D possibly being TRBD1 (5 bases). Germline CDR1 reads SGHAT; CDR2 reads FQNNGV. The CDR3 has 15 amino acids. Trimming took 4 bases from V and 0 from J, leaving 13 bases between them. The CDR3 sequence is CASSYGATSSYEQYF. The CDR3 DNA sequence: TGTGCCAGCAGCTATGGGGCTACCTCCTCCTACGAGCAGTACTTC.

For the CDR3, the DNA is TGTGCCAGCAGGGGTACAGGGGGCGAGACTAATGAAAAACTGTTTTTT. Its translation is CASRGTGGETNEKLFF. The chain is built from TRBV28 and TRBJ1-4; TRBD1 matches at 9 bases. The CDR3 extends over 16 amino acids. Germline V gene lookup returns CDR1 MDHEN and CDR2 SYDVKM. The V gene end was trimmed by 6 bases and the J gene end by 2 bases; junction bases not matched to a gene: 7.

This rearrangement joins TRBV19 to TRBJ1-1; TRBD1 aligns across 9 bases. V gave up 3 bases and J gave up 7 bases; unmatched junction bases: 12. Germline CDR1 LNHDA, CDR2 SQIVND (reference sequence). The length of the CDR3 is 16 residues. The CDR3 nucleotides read TGTGCCAGTAGTATTGGACTGGACAGGGGCCGCGGTGAAGCTTTCTTT. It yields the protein CASSIGLDRGRGEAFF.

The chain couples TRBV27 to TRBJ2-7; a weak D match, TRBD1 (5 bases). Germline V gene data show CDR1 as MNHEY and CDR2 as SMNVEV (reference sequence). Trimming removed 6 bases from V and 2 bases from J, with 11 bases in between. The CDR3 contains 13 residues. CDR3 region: CASSLWGPYEQYF. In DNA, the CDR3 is TGTGCCAGCAGCCTCTGGGGCCCCTACGAGCAGTACTTC.

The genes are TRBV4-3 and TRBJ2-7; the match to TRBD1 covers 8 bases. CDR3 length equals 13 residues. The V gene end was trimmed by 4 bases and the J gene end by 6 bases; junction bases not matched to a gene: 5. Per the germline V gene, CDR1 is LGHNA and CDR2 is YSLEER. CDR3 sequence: CASSPTGVGEQYF. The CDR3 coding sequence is TGCGCCAGCAGCCCGACAGGGGTGGGCGAGCAGTACTTC.

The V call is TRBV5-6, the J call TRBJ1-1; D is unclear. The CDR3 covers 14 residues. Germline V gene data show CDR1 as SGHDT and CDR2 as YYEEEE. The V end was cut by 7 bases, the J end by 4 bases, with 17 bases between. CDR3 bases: TGTGCCAGCGTAAGGTTGGTTCAGGTCACTGAAGCTTTCTTT. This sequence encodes CASVRLVQVTEAFF.

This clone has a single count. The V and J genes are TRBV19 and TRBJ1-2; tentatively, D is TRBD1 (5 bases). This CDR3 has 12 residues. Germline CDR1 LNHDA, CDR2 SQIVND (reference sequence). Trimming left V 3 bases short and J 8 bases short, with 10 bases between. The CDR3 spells CASSIWRGGYTF. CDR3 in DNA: TGTGCCAGTAGTATTTGGAGGGGAGGCTACACCTTC. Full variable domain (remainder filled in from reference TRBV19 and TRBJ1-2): DGGITQSPKYLFRKEGQNVTLSCEQNLNHDAMYWYRQDPGQGLRLIYYSQIVNDFQKGDIAEGYSVSREKKESFPLTVTSAQKNPTAFYLCASSIWRGGYTFGSGTRLTVV.

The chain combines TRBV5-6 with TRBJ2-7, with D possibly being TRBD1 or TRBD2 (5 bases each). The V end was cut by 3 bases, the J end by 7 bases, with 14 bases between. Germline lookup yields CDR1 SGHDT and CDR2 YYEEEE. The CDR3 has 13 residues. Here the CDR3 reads CASSWGTETEQYF. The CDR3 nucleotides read TGTGCCAGCAGCTGGGGGACGGAGACTGAGCAGTACTTC.

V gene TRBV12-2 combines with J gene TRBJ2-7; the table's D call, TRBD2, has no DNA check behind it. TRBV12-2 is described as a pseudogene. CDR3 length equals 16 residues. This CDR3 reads CASRLALRESPYEQYF. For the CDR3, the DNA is TGTGCAAGTCGCTTAGCGTTGCGGGAGTCCCCCTACGAGCAGTACTTC.

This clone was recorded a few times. CDR3 coding DNA: TGCGCCAGCAGCTTGGCGGGGGAGAGGTACAATGAGCAGTTCTTC. It codes for CASSLAGERYNEQFF. The chain couples TRBV5-1 to TRBJ2-1; perhaps TRBD2 as D (6 bases). V lost 0 bases, J lost 4 bases, and 11 bases lay in between. The CDR3 contains 15 residues. The V gene's germline CDR1 is SGHRS and CDR2 YFSETQ.

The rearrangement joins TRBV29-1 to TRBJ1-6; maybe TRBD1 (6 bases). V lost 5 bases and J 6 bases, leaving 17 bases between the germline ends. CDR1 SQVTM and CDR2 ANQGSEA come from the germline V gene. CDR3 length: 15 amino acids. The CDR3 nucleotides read TGCAGCGTTCGAACGCGGACAGAGCCTAATTCACCCCTCCACTTT. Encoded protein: CSVRTRTEPNSPLHF.

The DNA for the CDR3 is TGTGCCAGCAGCGTCACTAGCACAGATACGCAGTATTTT. This gives the protein CASSVTSTDTQYF. The chain joins TRBV9 to TRBJ2-3, with D hard to call. The CDR3 length is 13 residues. The germline V gene has CDR1 SGDLS and CDR2 YYNGEE. Trimming stripped 2 bases from V and 0 bases from J, with 4 bases between.

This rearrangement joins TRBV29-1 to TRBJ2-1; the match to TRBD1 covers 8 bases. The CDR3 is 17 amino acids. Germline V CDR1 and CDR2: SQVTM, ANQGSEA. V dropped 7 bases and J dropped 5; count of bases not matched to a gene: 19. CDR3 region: CSGRQGLFLSTNNEQFF. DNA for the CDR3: TGCAGCGGGCGACAGGGGCTCTTTCTCTCCACTAACAATGAGCAGTTCTTC.

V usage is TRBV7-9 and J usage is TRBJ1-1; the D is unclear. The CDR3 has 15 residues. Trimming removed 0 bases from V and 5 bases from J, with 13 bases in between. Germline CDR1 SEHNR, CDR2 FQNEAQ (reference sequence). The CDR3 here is CASSLAVYQGTEAFF. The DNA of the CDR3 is TGTGCCAGCAGCTTAGCGGTTTATCAAGGGACTGAAGCTTTCTTT. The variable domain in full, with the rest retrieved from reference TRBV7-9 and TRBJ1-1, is DTGVSQNPRHKITKRGQNVTFRCDPISEHNRLYWYRQTLGQGPEFLTYFQNEAQLEKSRLLSDRFSAERPKGSFSTLEIQRTEQGDSAMYLCASSLAVYQGTEAFFGQGTRLTVV.

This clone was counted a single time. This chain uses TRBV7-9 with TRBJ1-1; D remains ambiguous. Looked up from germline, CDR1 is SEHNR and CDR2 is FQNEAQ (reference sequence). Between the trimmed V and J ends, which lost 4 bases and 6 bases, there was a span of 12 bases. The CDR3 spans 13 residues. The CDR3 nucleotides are TGTGCCAGCAGCTACGTCGACGGACCTGAAGCTTTCTTT. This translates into CASSYVDGPEAFF.

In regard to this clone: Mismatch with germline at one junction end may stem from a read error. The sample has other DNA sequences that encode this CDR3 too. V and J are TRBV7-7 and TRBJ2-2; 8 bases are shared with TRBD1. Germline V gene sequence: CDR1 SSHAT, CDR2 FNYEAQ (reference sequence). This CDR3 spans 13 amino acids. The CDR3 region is CASSRQGIGELFF. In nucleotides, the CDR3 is TGTGCTAGCAGCCGACAGGGGATCGGGGAGCTGTTTTTT. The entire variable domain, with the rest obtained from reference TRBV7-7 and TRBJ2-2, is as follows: GAGVSQSPRYKVTKRGQDVTLRCDPISSHATLYWYQQALGQGPEFLTYFNYEAQPDKSGLPSDRFSAERPEGSISTLTIQRTEQRDSAMYRCASSRQGIGELFFGEGSRLTVL.